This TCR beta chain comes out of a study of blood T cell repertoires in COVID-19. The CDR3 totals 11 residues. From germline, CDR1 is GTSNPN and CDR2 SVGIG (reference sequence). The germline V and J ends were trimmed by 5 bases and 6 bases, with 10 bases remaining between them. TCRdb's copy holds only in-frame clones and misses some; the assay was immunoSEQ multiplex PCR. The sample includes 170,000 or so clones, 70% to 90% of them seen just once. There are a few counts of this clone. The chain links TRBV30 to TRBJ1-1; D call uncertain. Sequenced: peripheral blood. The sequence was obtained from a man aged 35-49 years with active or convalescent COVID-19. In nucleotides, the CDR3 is TGTGCCTGGGGAACAAATGCTGAAGCTTTCTTT. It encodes CAWGTNAEAFF.